These 23 T cell receptor beta chains share one sample of origin, sequenced in a study of Graves' ophthalmopathy and Graves' hyperthyroidism. Amplification of the TCR beta CDR3 regions used RNA transcripts (as template). First-round RT-PCR relied on HTBI primers, and a second-round multiplex PCR came next. One entry per CDR3 protein, called by TCRdb with MiXCR from the multiplex PCR reads. The sample consists of around 600,000 distinct CDR3 sequences, over 40% of them appearing once. The sequenced sample consisted of peripheral blood. These receptors originate from an adult man with Graves' ophthalmopathy.

As to this clonotype: One base away lies a much larger clone, so this may be a sequencing read error. The V gene is TRBV10-3, the J gene TRBJ1-1, with D unresolved. The V gene lost 10 bases and the J gene lost 0 bases, with 9 bases spanning the gap. Germline CDR1 is ENHRY and CDR2 is SYGVKD. The length of the CDR3 is 12 residues. This CDR3 reads CASARMNTEAFF. CDR3 nucleotides: TGTGCCAGCGCCCGAATGAACACTGAAGCTTTCTTT.

This clonotype came up many times. The rearrangement uses TRBV7-9 and TRBJ1-3; 8 bases are shared with TRBD1. Unmatched junction bases numbered 7, after V lost 3 bases and J lost 0 bases. This CDR3 contains 17 residues. The germline V gene has CDR1 SEHNR and CDR2 FQNEAQ (reference sequence). The CDR3 region has the DNA TGTGCCAGCAGCTTGGAGGACAGGGTCGACTCTGGAAACACCATATATTTT. Translating it yields CASSLEDRVDSGNTIYF.

Points on this clonotype: This sequence may be a read error, since a much larger clone differs from it by one base. The chain links TRBV7-9 to TRBJ2-5, with D possibly TRBD2 on 7 matching bases. The CDR3 loop spans 16 amino acids. Per the germline V gene, CDR1 is SEHNR and CDR2 is FQNEAQ (reference sequence). V shed 5 bases and J shed 6 bases, with 22 bases lying between them. As DNA, the CDR3 is TGTGCCAGCAGCCACCTGCACAGGGAGGGCAAGAAGACCCAGTACTTC. It specifies CASSHLHREGKKTQYF.

The J gene is TRBJ2-7, the V gene TRBV25-1; 10 bases match TRBD2. The CDR3 spans 13 residues. CDR1 and CDR2 (germline): MGHDK, SYGVNS. CDR3 nucleotide sequence: TGTGCACGGCACTCTAGCGGGAGTTACGAGCAGTACTTC. Amino acids: CARHSSGSYEQYF.

The chain couples TRBV5-1 to TRBJ2-2, with TRBD1 identical over 9 bases. V was pared by 4 bases and J by 3 bases, with 4 bases of the junction left unmatched. The CDR3 totals 15 residues. Germline CDR1 SGHRS, CDR2 YFSETQ. DNA of the CDR3: TGCGCCAGCAGCCAACAGGGGGCTTACACCGGGGAGCTGTTTTTT. Translating it yields CASSQQGAYTGELFF.

This clonotype has a count of ten or more. A much bigger clone sits one base away, suggesting this may be a read error. The chain recombines TRBV4-2 with TRBJ1-1; D unresolved. Germline V CDR1 and CDR2: LGHNA, YNFKEQ. Trimming cost V 1 base and J 3 bases, with 6 bases left between them. CDR3 size: 13 residues. CDR3 DNA: TGTGCCAGCAGCCAAGGGTGGGACACTGAAGCTTTCTTT. It encodes CASSQGWDTEAFF.

The chain links TRBV12-3 or TRBV12-4 to TRBJ2-7, with 7 nucleotides matching TRBD1. V trimming: 6 bases; J trimming: 2 bases; junction bases outside the gene matches: 7. The CDR3 contains 14 residues. For the CDR3, the DNA is TGTGCCAGCAGGTCACAGGGGAACACCTACGAGCAGTACTTC. Translated: CASRSQGNTYEQYF.

This clonotype was observed at least ten times. The chain carries TRBV19 and TRBJ2-6; D is uncertain. CDR1 and CDR2 (germline): LNHDA, SQIVND (reference sequence). The CDR3 runs 12 residues. Trimming pared 7 bases from V and 2 bases from J, leaving 3 bases between. The CDR3 spells CASTTGANVLTF. CDR3 in DNA: TGTGCCAGTACGACTGGGGCCAACGTCCTGACTTTC.

The chain has TRBV12-3 or TRBV12-4 and TRBJ1-2; D perhaps matches TRBD1 (6 bases). The CDR3 has 15 amino acids. Trimming pared 7 bases from V and 7 bases from J, leaving 22 bases between. The DNA of the CDR3 is TGTGCCAGCATGGGTCTCTGGGCACAGGGTTTTGGCTACACCTTC. This sequence encodes CASMGLWAQGFGYTF.

This clonotype was counted a few times. V is TRBV19 and J is TRBJ2-2; 9 bases are a match to TRBD2. The CDR3 has 17 amino acids. With V trimmed by 6 bases and J by 0 bases, 8 bases remained unmatched. Germline V gene data show CDR1 as LNHDA and CDR2 as SQIVND (reference sequence). As DNA, the CDR3 is TGTGCCAGTAGCCCCTCCTTAGCGGGAGCGAACACCGGGGAGCTGTTTTTT. Protein product: CASSPSLAGANTGELFF. The full variable domain, rest sourced from reference TRBV19 and TRBJ2-2, is DGGITQSPKYLFRKEGQNVTLSCEQNLNHDAMYWYRQDPGQGLRLIYYSQIVNDFQKGDIAEGYSVSREKKESFPLTVTSAQKNPTAFYLCASSPSLAGANTGELFFGEGSRLTVL.

The chain links TRBV9 to TRBJ1-4; TRBD1 matches 9 bases. This CDR3 is 16 amino acids long. V lost 4 bases and J lost 7; bases outside the gene matches: 11. CDR1 is SGDLS, CDR2 YYNGEE, per germline. CDR3 region: CASSPGGTGYTEKLFF. The CDR3 DNA is TGTGCCAGCAGCCCGGGGGGGACAGGGTATACTGAAAAACTGTTTTTT.

At least ten counts were recorded for this clonotype. This chain links TRBV19 with TRBJ1-4; maybe TRBD1 (5 bases). The CDR3 covers 15 residues. V gave up 4 bases and J gave up 8 bases, with 17 bases separating them. Germline CDR1 reads LNHDA; CDR2 reads SQIVND (reference sequence). The CDR3 DNA follows: TGTGCCAGTAGTACCTCAGGGCCCGGGGAGGAAAAACTGTTTTTT. It yields the protein CASSTSGPGEEKLFF.

The chain links TRBV3-1 to TRBJ2-5, with D perhaps TRBD2 (5 bases). CDR1 LGHDT and CDR2 YNNKEL come from the germline V gene (reference sequence). The V end lost 6 bases, the J end lost 5 bases, and 19 bases lay between the germline ends. This CDR3 is 15 amino acids long. This chain's CDR3 is CASRPPVGVGETQYF. CDR3 nucleotide sequence: TGTGCCAGCAGACCCCCGGTCGGGGTAGGGGAGACCCAGTACTTC.

The chain uses TRBV19 and TRBJ2-5; 10 bases match TRBD2. V was clipped by 11 bases and J by 8 bases; unmatched bases: 20. CDR1 is LNHDA, CDR2 SQIVND, per germline (reference sequence). This CDR3 is 16 amino acids long. The CDR3 sequence is CACTGPLDLAGDTQYF. Here the CDR3 DNA reads TGTGCCTGCACGGGACCCCTAGACCTAGCGGGGGACACCCAGTACTTC.

This clonotype occurred many times. The rearrangement joins TRBV14 to TRBJ2-7, with 8 bases lining up with TRBD1. From germline, CDR1 is SGHDN and CDR2 FVKESK. With 2 bases clipped from V and 2 bases from J, the junction kept 2 bases outside the gene matches. This CDR3 region has 14 residues. The CDR3 protein is CASSQMGQAYEQYF. CDR3 in DNA: TGTGCCAGCAGCCAAATGGGACAGGCCTACGAGCAGTACTTC.

This clonotype was seen ten or more times. This sequence joins TRBV5-1 and TRBJ1-2; 9 bases match TRBD1. Trimming took 4 bases from V and 4 from J; bases not matched to a gene: 11. The CDR3 runs to 16 residues. Per the germline V gene, CDR1 is SGHRS and CDR2 is YFSETQ. CDR3 bases: TGCGCCAGCAGCATAACCGGGACAGGGACCCTCTATGGCTACACCTTC. Its protein product is CASSITGTGTLYGYTF.

Many counts were recorded for this clonotype. This chain uses TRBV9 with TRBJ2-6, with TRBD1 matching 7 bases. The junction had 9 bases not matched to a gene; V was cut back by 3 bases and J by 0 bases. This CDR3 region has 18 residues. From germline, CDR1 is SGDLS and CDR2 YYNGEE. CDR3 in amino acids: CASSASPGQPSGANVLTF. The CDR3 nucleotides read TGTGCCAGCAGCGCCAGCCCGGGACAGCCCTCTGGGGCCAACGTCCTGACTTTC. Full variable domain (outside the CDR3, taken from reference TRBV9 and TRBJ2-6): DSGVTQTPKHLITATGQRVTLRCSPRSGDLSVYWYQQSLDQGLQFLIQYYNGEERAKGNILERFSAQQFPDLHSELNLSSLELGDSALYFCASSASPGQPSGANVLTFGAGSRLTVL.

Details on this clonotype: Given a much more abundant clone one base away, this may be a read error. V usage is TRBV7-3 and J usage is TRBJ2-5; D possibly matches TRBD1 or TRBD2 (6 bases each). Germline lookup yields CDR1 SGHTA and CDR2 FQGTGA. The CDR3 consists of 13 residues. CDR3 loop: CASIKGGQEAQYF. As DNA, the CDR3 is TGTGCCAGCATCAAGGGGGGCCAAGAGGCCCAGTACTTC.

The chain joins TRBV6-1 to TRBJ2-2; possibly TRBD1 for D (7 bases). CDR3 length: 13 amino acids. V was shortened by 7 bases and J by 7 bases, with 13 bases between the two germline ends. Germline assignment: CDR1 MNHNS and CDR2 SASEGT. The CDR3 DNA sequence: TGTGCCAGCAAAGGAGGGGGCGACGGGGAGCTGTTTTTT. This translates into CASKGGGDGELFF.

This sequence joins TRBV20-1 and TRBJ1-4; D remains ambiguous. The V gene's germline CDR1 is DFQATT and CDR2 SNEGSKA (reference sequence). The V end was cut by 3 bases, the J end by 0 bases, with 5 bases between. The CDR3 extends over 13 amino acids. CDR3 bases: TGCAGTGCTAGCGGGACAACTAATGAAAAACTGTTTTTT. This translates into CSASGTTNEKLFF.

The V gene is TRBV19, the J gene TRBJ2-7, with D maybe TRBD2 (6 bases). CDR3 length: 13 amino acids. The V end lost 7 bases, the J end lost 2 bases, and 12 bases lay between the germline ends. The germline V gene encodes CDR1 LNHDA and CDR2 SQIVND (reference sequence). CDR3: CASNEGGTYEQYF. CDR3 sequence (DNA): TGTGCCAGTAACGAGGGAGGAACCTACGAGCAGTACTTC.

The V and J genes are TRBV7-2 and TRBJ1-2, with TRBD1 as a possible D gene (6 bases). The germline CDR1 and CDR2 sequences are SGHTA and FQGNSA. This CDR3 has 16 residues. V was pared by 2 bases and J by 4 bases, with 17 bases between. CDR3 sequence: CASSLKSGALTYGYTF. CDR3 DNA sequence: TGTGCCAGCAGCTTAAAATCGGGGGCGCTTACCTATGGCTACACCTTC.

This clonotype was seen once. A much larger clone differs by one base, so this may be a read error. The chain has TRBV5-1 and TRBJ1-2; 9 nucleotides agree with TRBD1. This CDR3 is built from 17 residues. Germline V gene data show CDR1 as SGHRS and CDR2 as YFSETQ. In nucleotides, the CDR3 is TGCACCAGCAGCTTGGACGGACAGGGGAATTATGGCTATGGCTACACCTTC. This codes for CTSSLDGQGNYGYGYTF.